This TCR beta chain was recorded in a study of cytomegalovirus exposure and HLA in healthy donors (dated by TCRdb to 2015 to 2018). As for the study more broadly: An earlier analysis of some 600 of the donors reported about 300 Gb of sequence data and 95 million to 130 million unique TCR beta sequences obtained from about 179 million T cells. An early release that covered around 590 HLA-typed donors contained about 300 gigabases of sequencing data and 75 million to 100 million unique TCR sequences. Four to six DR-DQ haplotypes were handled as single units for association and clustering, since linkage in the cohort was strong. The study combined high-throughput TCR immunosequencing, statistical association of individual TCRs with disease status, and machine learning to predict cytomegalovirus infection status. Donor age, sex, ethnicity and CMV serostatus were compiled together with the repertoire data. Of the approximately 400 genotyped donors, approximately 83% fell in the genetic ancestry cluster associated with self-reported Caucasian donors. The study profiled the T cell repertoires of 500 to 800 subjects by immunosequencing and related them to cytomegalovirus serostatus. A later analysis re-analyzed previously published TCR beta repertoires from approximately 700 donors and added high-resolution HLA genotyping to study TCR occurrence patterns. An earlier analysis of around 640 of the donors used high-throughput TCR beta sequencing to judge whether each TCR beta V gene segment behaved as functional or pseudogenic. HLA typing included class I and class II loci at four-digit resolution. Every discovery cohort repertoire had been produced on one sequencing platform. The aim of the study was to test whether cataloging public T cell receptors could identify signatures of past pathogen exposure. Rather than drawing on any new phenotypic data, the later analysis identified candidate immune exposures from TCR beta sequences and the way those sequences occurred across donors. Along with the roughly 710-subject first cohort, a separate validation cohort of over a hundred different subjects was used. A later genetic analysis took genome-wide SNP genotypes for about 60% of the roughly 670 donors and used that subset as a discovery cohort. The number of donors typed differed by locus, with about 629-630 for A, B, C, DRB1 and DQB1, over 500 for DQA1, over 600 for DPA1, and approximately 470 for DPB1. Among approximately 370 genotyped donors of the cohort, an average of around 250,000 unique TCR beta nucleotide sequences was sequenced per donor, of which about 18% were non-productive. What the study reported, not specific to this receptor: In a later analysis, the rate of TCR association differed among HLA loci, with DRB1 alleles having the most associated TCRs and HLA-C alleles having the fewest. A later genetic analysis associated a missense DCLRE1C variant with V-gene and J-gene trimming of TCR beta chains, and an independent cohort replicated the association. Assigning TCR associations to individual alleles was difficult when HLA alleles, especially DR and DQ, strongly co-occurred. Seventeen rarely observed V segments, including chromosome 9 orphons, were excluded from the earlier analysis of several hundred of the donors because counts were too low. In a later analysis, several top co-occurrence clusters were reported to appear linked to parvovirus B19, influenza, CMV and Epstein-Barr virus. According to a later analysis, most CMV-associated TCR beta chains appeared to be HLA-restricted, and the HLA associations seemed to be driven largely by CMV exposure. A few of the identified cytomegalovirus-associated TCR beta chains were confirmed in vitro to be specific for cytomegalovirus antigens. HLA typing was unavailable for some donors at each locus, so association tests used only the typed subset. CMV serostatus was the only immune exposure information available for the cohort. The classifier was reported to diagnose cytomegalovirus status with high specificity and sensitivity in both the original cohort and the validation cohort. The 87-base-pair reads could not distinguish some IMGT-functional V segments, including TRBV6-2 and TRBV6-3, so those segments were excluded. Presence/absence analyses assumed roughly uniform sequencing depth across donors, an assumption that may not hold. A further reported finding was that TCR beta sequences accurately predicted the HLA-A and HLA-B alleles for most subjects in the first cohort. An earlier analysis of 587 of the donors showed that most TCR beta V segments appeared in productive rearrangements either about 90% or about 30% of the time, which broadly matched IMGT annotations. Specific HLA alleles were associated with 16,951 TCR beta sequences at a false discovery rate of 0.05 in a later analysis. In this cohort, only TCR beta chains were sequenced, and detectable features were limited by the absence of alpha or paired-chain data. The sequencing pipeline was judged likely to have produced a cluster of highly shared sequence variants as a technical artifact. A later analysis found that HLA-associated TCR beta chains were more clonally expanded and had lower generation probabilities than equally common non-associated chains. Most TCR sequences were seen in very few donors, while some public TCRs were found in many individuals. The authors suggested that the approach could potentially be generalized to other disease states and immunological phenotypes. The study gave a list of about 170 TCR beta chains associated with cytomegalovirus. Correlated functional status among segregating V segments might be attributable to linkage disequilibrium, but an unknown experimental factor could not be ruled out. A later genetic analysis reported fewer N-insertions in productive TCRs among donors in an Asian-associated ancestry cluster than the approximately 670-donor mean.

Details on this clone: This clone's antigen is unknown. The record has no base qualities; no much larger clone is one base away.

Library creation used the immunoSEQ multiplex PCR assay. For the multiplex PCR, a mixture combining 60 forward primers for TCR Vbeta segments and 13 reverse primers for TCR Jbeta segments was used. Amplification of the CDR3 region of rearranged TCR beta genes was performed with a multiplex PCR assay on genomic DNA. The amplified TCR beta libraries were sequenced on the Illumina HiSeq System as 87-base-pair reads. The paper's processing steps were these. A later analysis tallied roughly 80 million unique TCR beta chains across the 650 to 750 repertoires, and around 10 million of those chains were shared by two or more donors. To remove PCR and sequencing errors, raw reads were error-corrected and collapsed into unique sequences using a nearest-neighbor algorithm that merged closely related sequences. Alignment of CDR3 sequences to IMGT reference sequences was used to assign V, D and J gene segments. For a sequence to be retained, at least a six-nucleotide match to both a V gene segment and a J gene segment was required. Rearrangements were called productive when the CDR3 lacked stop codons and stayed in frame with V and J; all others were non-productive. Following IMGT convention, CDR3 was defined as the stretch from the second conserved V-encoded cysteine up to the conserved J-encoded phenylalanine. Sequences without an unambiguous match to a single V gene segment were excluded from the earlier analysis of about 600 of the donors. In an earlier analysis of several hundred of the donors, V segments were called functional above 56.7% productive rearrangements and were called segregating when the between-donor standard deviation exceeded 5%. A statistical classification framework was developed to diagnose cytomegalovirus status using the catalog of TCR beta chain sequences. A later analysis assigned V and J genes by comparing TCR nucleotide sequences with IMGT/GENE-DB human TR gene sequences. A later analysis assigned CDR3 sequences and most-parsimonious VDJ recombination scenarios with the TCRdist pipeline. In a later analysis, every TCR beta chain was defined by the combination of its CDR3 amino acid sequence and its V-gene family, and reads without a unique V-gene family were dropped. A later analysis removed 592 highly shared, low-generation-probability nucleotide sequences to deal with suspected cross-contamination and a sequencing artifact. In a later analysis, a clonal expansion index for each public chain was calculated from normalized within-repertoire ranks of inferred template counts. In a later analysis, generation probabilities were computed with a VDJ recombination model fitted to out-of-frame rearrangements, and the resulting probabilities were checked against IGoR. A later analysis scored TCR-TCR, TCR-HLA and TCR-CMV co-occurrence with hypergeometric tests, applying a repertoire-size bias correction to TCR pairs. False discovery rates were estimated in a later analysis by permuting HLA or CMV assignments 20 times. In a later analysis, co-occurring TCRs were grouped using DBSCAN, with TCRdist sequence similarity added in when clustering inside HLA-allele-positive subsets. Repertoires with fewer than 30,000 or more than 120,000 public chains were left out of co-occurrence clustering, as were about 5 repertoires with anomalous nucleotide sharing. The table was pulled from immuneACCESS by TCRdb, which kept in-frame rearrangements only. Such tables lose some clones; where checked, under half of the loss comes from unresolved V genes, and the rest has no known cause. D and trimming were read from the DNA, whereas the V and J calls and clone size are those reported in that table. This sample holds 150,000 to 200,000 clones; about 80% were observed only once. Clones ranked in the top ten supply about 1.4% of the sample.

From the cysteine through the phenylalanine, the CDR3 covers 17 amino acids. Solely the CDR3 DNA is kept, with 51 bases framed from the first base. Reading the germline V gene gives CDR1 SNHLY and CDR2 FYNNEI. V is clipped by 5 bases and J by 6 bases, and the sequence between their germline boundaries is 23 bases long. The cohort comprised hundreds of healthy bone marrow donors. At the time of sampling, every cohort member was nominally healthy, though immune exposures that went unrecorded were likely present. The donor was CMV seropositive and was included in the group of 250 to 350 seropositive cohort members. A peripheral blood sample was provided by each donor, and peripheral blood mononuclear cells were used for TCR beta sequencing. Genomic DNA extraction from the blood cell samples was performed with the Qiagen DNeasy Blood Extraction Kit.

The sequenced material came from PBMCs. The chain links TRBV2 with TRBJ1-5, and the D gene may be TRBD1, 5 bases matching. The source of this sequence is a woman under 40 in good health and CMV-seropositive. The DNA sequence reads TGTGCCAGCAGTCCGAATACCGGGACCCCCGGGGGTCAGCCCCAGCATTTT. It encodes CASSPNTGTPGGQPQHF.